This record looks at one TCR beta chain sequence and its context. This sample is part of a study of blood T cell repertoires in COVID-19. The length of the CDR3 is 12 residues. Germline CDR1 is MDHEN and CDR2 is SYDVKM. V gave up 7 bases and J gave up 4 bases, with 10 bases separating them. Using immunoSEQ multiplex PCR, the repertoire was profiled, and TCRdb retains in-frame clones only, with some absent. The table shows a few hundred thousand clones, with 80% to 90% occurring only once. V gene TRBV28 combines with J gene TRBJ2-5, with D uncertain. Sequencing used peripheral blood. The TCR sequence derives from a woman between 65 and 79 years old with COVID-19, enrolled during active disease. Here the CDR3 DNA reads TGTGCCAGCACCCAACAAAGAGAGACCCAGTACTTC. The encoded protein is CASTQQRETQYF.